The text below deals with one TCR beta chain. What it recognizes is unknown. Primers for the PCR totalled 60 Vbeta and 13 Jbeta. Method: immunoSEQ multiplex PCR; TCRdb's copy keeps in-frame clones and lacks some. The table records approximately 170,000 clones, under 85% of them present only once. This entry is derived from a study of cytomegalovirus exposure and HLA in healthy donors. Between the trimmed V and J ends, which lost 0 bases and 2 bases, there was a span of 14 bases. This CDR3 is 17 amino acids long. The V gene's germline CDR1 is MGHRA and CDR2 YSYEKL. Whole-study results and caveats: Compared with the roughly 700-donor mean, an Asian-associated ancestry cluster reportedly had fewer N-insertions, according to a later analysis. The availability of immune exposure information extended only to CMV serostatus.

The sequenced sample was PBMCs. The chain combines TRBV4-1 with TRBJ2-1; weak D call: TRBD2 (7 bases). This clonotype was sampled from a woman in her late teens or twenties in good health and CMV-seronegative. The CDR3 loop is CASSQDGGGGAYNEQFF. The CDR3 DNA reads as TGCGCCAGCAGCCAAGATGGGGGAGGGGGGGCCTACAATGAGCAGTTCTTC.